This T cell receptor (beta chain) was recovered during a study of T cell clones after liver transplantation. Study-level background: TCRbeta sequencing after a pre-transplant mixed lymphocyte reaction identified graft-donor-reactive clones, later tracked in post-transplant blood.

Study findings and constraints: Compared with third party-reactive sequences, donor-reactive ones declined more, independent of withdrawal success.

Notes on this clone: The target antigen is unknown.

CD3+CD4+ and CD3+CD8+ cells were FACS-sorted from thawed unstimulated PBMCs. TCRdb's table, derived via immunoSEQ multiplex PCR, lists solely in-frame clones and lacks some. The sample lists around 97,000 clones, 80% to 90% occurring once. Trimming took 4 bases from V and 1 from J; bases not matched to a gene: 7. CDR1 SGHNT and CDR2 YYREEE come from the germline V gene (reference sequence). The CDR3 extends over 15 amino acids. Sequencing was performed on CD4+ T cells from blood, taken around 48 months after liver transplant. The V and J genes are TRBV5-4 and TRBJ2-5; TRBD1 matches at 7 bases. This clonotype originated in a human patient who received a liver transplant. These T cells may partly come from the graft donor. The CDR3 bases are TGTGCCAGCAGCGACCCTACAGGGGTCCAAGAGACCCAGTACTTC. Translated: CASSDPTGVQETQYF.